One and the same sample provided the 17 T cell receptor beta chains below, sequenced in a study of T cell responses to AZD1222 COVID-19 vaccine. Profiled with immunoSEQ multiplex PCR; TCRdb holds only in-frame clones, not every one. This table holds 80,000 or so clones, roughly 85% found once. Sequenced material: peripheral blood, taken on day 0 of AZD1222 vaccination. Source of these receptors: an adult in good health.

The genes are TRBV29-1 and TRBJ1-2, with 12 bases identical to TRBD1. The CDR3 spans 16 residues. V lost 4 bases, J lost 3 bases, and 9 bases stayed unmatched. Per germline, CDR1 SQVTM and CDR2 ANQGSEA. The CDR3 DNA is TGCAGCGTTGGCCACGGGACAGGGGGCCGGGACTATGGCTACACCTTC. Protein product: CSVGHGTGGRDYGYTF. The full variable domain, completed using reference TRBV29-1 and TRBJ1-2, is SAVISQKPSRDICQRGTSLTIQCQVDSQVTMMFWYRQQPGQSLTLIATANQGSEATYESGFVIDKFPISRPNLTFSTLTVSNMSPEDSSIYLCSVGHGTGGRDYGYTFGSGTRLTVV.

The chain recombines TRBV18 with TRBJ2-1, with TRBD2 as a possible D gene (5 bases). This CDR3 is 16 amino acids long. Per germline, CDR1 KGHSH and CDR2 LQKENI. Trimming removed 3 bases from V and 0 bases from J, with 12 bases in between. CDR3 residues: CASSPPGGGSYNEQFF. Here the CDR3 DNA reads TGTGCCAGCTCACCGCCAGGCGGAGGCTCCTACAATGAGCAGTTCTTC.

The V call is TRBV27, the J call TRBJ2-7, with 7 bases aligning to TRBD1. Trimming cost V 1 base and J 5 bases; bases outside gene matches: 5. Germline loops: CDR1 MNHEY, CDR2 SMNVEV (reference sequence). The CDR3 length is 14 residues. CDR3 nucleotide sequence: TGTGCCAGCAGTTTATTCGACAGGGCCCACGAGCAGTACTTC. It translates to CASSLFDRAHEQYF.

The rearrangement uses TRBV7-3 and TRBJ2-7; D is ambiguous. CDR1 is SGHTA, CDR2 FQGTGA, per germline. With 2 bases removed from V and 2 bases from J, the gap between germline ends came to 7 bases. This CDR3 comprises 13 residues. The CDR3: CASSLQPTYEQYF. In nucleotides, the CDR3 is TGTGCCAGCAGCTTACAACCGACCTACGAGCAGTACTTC.

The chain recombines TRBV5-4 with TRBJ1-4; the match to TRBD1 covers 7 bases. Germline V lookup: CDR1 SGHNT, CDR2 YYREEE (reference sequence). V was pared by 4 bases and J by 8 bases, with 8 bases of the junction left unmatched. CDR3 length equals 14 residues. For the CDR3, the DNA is TGTGCCAGCAGCCTAGACAGGGTAAAAGAAAAACTGTTTTTT. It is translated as CASSLDRVKEKLFF. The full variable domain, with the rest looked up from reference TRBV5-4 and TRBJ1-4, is ETGVTQSPTHLIKTRGQQVTLRCSSQSGHNTVSWYQQALGQGPQFIFQYYREEENGRGNFPPRFSGLQFPNYSSELNVNALELDDSALYLCASSLDRVKEKLFFGSGTQLSVL.

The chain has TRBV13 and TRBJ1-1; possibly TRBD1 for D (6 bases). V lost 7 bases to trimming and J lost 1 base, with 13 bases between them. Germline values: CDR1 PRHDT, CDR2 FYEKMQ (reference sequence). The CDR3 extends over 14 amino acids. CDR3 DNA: TGTGCCAGCAAGGCGGGGGGCAGGAACACTGAAGCTTTCTTT. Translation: CASKAGGRNTEAFF.

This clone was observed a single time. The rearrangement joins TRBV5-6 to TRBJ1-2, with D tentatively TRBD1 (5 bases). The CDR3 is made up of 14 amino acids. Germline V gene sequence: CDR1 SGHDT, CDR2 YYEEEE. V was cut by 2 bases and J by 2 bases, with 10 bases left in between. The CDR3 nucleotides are TGTGCCAGCAGCTTAGGGGCCTTGAACTATGGCTACACCTTC. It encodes CASSLGALNYGYTF.

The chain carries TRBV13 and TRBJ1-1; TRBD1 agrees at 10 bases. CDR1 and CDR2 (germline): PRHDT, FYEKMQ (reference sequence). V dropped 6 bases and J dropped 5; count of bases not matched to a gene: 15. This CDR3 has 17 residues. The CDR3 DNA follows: TGTGCCAGCAGTCGAGGGAGGACAGGGGGTGGGTGGACTGAAGCTTTCTTT. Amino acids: CASSRGRTGGGWTEAFF.

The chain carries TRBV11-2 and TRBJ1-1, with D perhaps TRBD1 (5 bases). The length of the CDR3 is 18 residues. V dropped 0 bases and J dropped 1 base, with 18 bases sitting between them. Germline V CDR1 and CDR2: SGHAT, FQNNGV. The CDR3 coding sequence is TGTGCCAGCAGCTTAGATAGAGGGGCTTCATTCCAGAACACTGAAGCTTTCTTT. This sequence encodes CASSLDRGASFQNTEAFF.

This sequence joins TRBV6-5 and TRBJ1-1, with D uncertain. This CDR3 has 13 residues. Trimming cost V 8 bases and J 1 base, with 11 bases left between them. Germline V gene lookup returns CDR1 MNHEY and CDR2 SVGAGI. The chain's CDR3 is CASWPHPNTEAFF. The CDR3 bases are TGTGCCAGCTGGCCTCATCCGAACACTGAAGCTTTCTTT.

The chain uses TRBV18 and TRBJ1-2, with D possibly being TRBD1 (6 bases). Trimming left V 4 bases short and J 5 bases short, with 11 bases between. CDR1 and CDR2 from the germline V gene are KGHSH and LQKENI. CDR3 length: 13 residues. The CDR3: CASSQGTSYGYTF. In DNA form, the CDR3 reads TGTGCCAGCTCACAGGGGACATCTTATGGCTACACCTTC. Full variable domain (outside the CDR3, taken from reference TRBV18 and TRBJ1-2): NAGVMQNPRHLVRRRGQEARLRCSPMKGHSHVYWYRQLPEEGLKFMVYLQKENIIDESGMPKERFSAEFPKEGPSILRIQQVVRGDSAAYFCASSQGTSYGYTFGSGTRLTVV.

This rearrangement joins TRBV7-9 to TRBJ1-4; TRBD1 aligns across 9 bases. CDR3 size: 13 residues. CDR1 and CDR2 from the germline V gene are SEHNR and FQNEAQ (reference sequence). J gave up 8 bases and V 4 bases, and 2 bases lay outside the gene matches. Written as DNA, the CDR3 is TGTGCCAGCAGCTCGACAGGGGGGGAAAAACTGTTTTTT. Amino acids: CASSSTGGEKLFF.

DNA of the CDR3: TGTGCCAGCAGCGTATCCGCCACAGGGGGCGGCACTGAAGCTTTCTTT. Translated: CASSVSATGGGTEAFF. The genes are TRBV9 and TRBJ1-1; 9 bases line up with TRBD1. Germline CDR1 and CDR2: SGDLS and YYNGEE. The CDR3 spans 16 residues. The V segment lost 1 base and the J segment 4 bases; nucleotides outside the gene matches: 8. Full variable domain (rest looked up from reference TRBV9 and TRBJ1-1): DSGVTQTPKHLITATGQRVTLRCSPRSGDLSVYWYQQSLDQGLQFLIQYYNGEERAKGNILERFSAQQFPDLHSELNLSSLELGDSALYFCASSVSATGGGTEAFFGQGTRLTVV.

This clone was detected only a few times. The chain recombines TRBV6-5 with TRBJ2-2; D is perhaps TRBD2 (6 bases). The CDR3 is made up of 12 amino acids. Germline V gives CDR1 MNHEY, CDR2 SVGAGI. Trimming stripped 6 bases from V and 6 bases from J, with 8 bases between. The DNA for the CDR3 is TGTGCCAGCAGAAGGGAGGCCGGGGAGCTGTTTTTT. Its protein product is CASRREAGELFF.

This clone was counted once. The DNA of the CDR3 is TGTGCCAGTAGTATAGGGAACAGGAACTCCTACGAGCAGTACTTC. Encoded protein: CASSIGNRNSYEQYF. This chain uses TRBV19 with TRBJ2-7; a possible D gene is TRBD1 (5 bases). This CDR3 has 15 amino acids. V was trimmed by 1 base and J by 0 bases, leaving 10 bases between them. Germline values: CDR1 LNHDA, CDR2 SQIVND (reference sequence).

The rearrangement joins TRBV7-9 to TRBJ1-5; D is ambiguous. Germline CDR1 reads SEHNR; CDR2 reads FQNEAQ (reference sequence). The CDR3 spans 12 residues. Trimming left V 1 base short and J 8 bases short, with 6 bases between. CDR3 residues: CASSLDQEPQHF. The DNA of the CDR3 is TGTGCCAGCAGCTTAGACCAGGAGCCCCAGCATTTT.

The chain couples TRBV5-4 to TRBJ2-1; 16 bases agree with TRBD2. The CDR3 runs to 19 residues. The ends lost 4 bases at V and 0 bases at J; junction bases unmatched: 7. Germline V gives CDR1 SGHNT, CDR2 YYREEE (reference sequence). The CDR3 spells CASSRGLAGGPSSYNEQFF. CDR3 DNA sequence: TGTGCCAGCAGCCGGGGACTAGCGGGAGGGCCGAGCTCCTACAATGAGCAGTTCTTC.